Shown below are 19 T cell receptor beta chains from a single sample sequenced in a study of T cell responses to AZD1222 COVID-19 vaccine. TCRdb keeps only in-frame clones here, not all; method: immunoSEQ multiplex PCR. Of over 85,000 clones listed, around nine tenths are singletons. The source was peripheral blood, collected on day 0 of AZD1222 vaccination. These receptors were obtained from an adult in good health.

J is TRBJ2-3 and V is TRBV6-1; 12 bases map to TRBD2. The ends lost 2 bases at V and 2 bases at J; junction bases unmatched: 5. This CDR3 has 17 amino acids. Per germline, CDR1 MNHNS and CDR2 SASEGT. The CDR3 nucleotides read TGTGCCAGCAGTGAACTAGCGGGGGGGCCTGTCACAGATACGCAGTATTTT. As protein: CASSELAGGPVTDTQYF.

The rearrangement joins TRBV6-5 to TRBJ2-7; 9 nucleotides align to TRBD1. Germline CDR1 reads MNHEY; CDR2 reads SVGAGI. This CDR3 spans 15 amino acids. After removal of 5 bases from V and 1 base from J, the junction contained 6 bases not matched to a gene. CDR3 sequence reads: CASSRSGTGSYEQYF. The CDR3 nucleotides are TGTGCCAGCAGTCGGAGCGGGACAGGGTCCTACGAGCAGTACTTC.

This chain connects TRBV27 to TRBJ2-2, with D possibly matching TRBD1 (7 bases). The CDR3 is made up of 16 amino acids. CDR1 is MNHEY and CDR2 is SMNVEV in the germline V gene (reference sequence). The V end lost 4 bases, the J end lost 6 bases, and 18 bases lay between the germline ends. The CDR3 sequence is CASSWEQGGISGELFF. In DNA, the CDR3 is TGTGCCAGCAGTTGGGAGCAGGGGGGTATATCCGGGGAGCTGTTTTTT.

This chain links TRBV7-8 with TRBJ2-2, with 7 positions matching TRBD2. This CDR3 spans 17 amino acids. Trimming removed 2 bases from V and 1 base from J; junction bases left unmatched: 7. CDR1 is SGHVS and CDR2 is FQNEAQ in the germline V gene. CDR3 sequence: CASSLRGGVGNTGELFF. The CDR3 DNA reads as TGTGCCAGCAGCTTACGCGGGGGAGTGGGGAACACCGGGGAGCTGTTTTTT.

This chain uses TRBV7-2 with TRBJ1-2; no firm D call. CDR1 is SGHTA, CDR2 FQGNSA, per germline. Between the trimmed V and J ends, which lost 5 bases and 2 bases, there was a span of 15 bases. The CDR3 contains 15 residues. CDR3 bases: TGTGCCAGCAGCCCCTCAGTAGGCGCGAACTATGGCTACACCTTC. Its translation is CASSPSVGANYGYTF.

The V gene is TRBV27, the J gene TRBJ1-4; 8 bases are shared with TRBD1. The V and J ends lost 6 bases and 10 bases, in that order; junction bases with no gene match: 10. The CDR3 totals 14 residues. Looked up from germline, CDR1 is MNHEY and CDR2 is SMNVEV (reference sequence). The CDR3 region has the DNA TGTGCCAGCAGGACAGGGGTTGATAGAGGAAAACTGTTTTTT. It specifies CASRTGVDRGKLFF.

This clone showed up just a few times. V usage is TRBV9 and J usage is TRBJ1-3; D is uncertain. Trimming stripped 0 bases from V and 1 base from J, with 11 bases between. The germline CDR1 and CDR2 sequences are SGDLS and YYNGEE. This CDR3 spans 16 amino acids. CDR3 DNA sequence: TGTGCCAGCAGCGTAGGTCCAGTCTCATCTGGAAACACCATATATTTT. It encodes CASSVGPVSSGNTIYF.

This clone has just one count. V gene TRBV4-1 combines with J gene TRBJ1-3, with D uncertain. Between the trimmed V and J ends, which lost 0 bases and 6 bases, there was a span of 6 bases. The germline V gene has CDR1 MGHRA and CDR2 YSYEKL. CDR3 length: 13 amino acids. As DNA, the CDR3 is TGCGCCAGCAGCCAAGAAACAACAAACACCATATATTTT. Its protein product is CASSQETTNTIYF.

The chain has TRBV2 and TRBJ2-2; D is undetermined. The CDR3 contains 13 residues. With 1 base removed from V and 7 bases from J, the gap between germline ends came to 7 bases. Germline V CDR1 and CDR2: SNHLY, FYNNEI. The CDR3 protein is CASSEVRFGELFF. CDR3 bases: TGTGCCAGCAGTGAAGTGCGTTTCGGGGAGCTGTTTTTT.

This clone appeared once. This chain uses TRBV2 with TRBJ2-7, with a weak D call TRBD1 (6 bases). This CDR3 has 15 residues. Germline values: CDR1 SNHLY, CDR2 FYNNEI. V lost 1 base to trimming and J lost 6 bases, with 16 bases between them. The CDR3 DNA is TGTGCCAGCAGTGAAGGGGTGTTTGGGGGCAGCGAGCAGTACTTC. Its translation: CASSEGVFGGSEQYF.

This chain links TRBV5-4 with TRBJ2-2; no reliable D call. V shed 3 bases and J shed 8 bases, with 5 bases lying between them. Per germline, CDR1 SGHNT and CDR2 YYREEE (reference sequence). The CDR3 spans 11 residues. The CDR3 nucleotides are TGTGCCAGCAGCTCCTCAGGGGAGCTGTTTTTT. Encoded protein: CASSSSGELFF. Supplemented by reference TRBV5-4 and TRBJ2-2, the full variable domain reads ETGVTQSPTHLIKTRGQQVTLRCSSQSGHNTVSWYQQALGQGPQFIFQYYREEENGRGNFPPRFSGLQFPNYSSELNVNALELDDSALYLCASSSSGELFFGEGSRLTVL.

V and J are TRBV29-1 and TRBJ2-6; maybe TRBD2 (5 bases). V was cut by 4 bases and J by 0 bases, with 13 bases left in between. CDR1 is SQVTM and CDR2 is ANQGSEA in the germline V gene. CDR3 size: 16 residues. The DNA for the CDR3 is TGCAGCGTTGGAGCAGGAGGCACCTCTGGGGCCAACGTCCTGACTTTC. Protein: CSVGAGGTSGANVLTF.

The chain links TRBV12-3 or TRBV12-4 to TRBJ2-1; D not resolved. CDR3 length equals 13 residues. V lost 1 base, J lost 0 bases, and 1 base lay in between. This CDR3 reads CASSLGSYNEQFF. The CDR3 coding sequence is TGTGCCAGCAGTTTAGGCTCCTACAATGAGCAGTTCTTC.

For the CDR3, the DNA is TGTGCCAGCAGCCTTTCGACCTACACAGATACGCAGTATTTT. Translation: CASSLSTYTDTQYF. The chain recombines TRBV7-2 with TRBJ2-3; D remains ambiguous. Germline V gene lookup returns CDR1 SGHTA and CDR2 FQGNSA. The V and J ends lost 5 bases and 2 bases respectively, with 11 bases between them. This CDR3 has 14 amino acids.

This clone was observed a handful of times. The gene calls are TRBV7-8 and TRBJ2-2; no definite D call. In germline, CDR1 is SGHVS, CDR2 FQNEAQ. The V and J ends lost 4 bases and 0 bases respectively, with 12 bases between them. The CDR3 has 16 residues. The CDR3 here is CASSYEGLANTGELFF. DNA for the CDR3: TGTGCCAGCAGCTATGAAGGGCTAGCGAACACCGGGGAGCTGTTTTTT. Together with reference TRBV7-8 and TRBJ2-2, the CDR3 gives the full variable domain: GAGVSQSPRYKVAKRGQDVALRCDPISGHVSLFWYQQALGQGPEFLTYFQNEAQLDKSGLPSDRFFAERPEGSVSTLKIQRTQQEDSAVYLCASSYEGLANTGELFFGEGSRLTVL.

V gene TRBV5-1 combines with J gene TRBJ2-3; D is perhaps TRBD1 or TRBD2 (5 bases each). Germline V gene data show CDR1 as SGHRS and CDR2 as YFSETQ. V was trimmed by 3 bases and J by 3 bases, leaving 5 bases between them. The CDR3 is made up of 12 amino acids. The CDR3 region is CASSWGTDTQYF. The CDR3, as DNA: TGCGCCAGCAGCTGGGGGACAGATACGCAGTATTTT.

The chain is built from TRBV4-3 and TRBJ2-4, with 8 bases identical to TRBD2. The germline gives CDR1 LGHNA, CDR2 YSLEER. V lost 3 bases to trimming and J lost 8 bases; unmatched junction nucleotides: 3. The CDR3 loop spans 13 amino acids. CDR3 region: CASSHQTSDIQYF. In DNA form, the CDR3 reads TGCGCCAGCAGCCACCAGACTAGCGACATTCAGTACTTC.

The chain employs TRBV4-3 and TRBJ1-5, with TRBD1 as a possible D gene (6 bases). The germline V gene has CDR1 LGHNA and CDR2 YSLEER. The CDR3 has 16 amino acids. Trimming removed 0 bases at V and 2 bases at J, with 11 bases between. The CDR3 coding sequence is TGCGCCAGCAGCCAAGATTGGTCAGGGGGCAATCAGCCCCAGCATTTT. Translation gives CASSQDWSGGNQPQHF.

Only a few counts were recorded for this clone. The chain uses TRBV28 and TRBJ1-4; 10 nucleotides match TRBD1. This CDR3 comprises 17 residues. Germline CDR1 MDHEN, CDR2 SYDVKM. Trimming removed 5 bases from V and 1 base from J; junction bases left unmatched: 7. The CDR3 region is CASSPPGQGLTNEKLFF. The CDR3 nucleotides read TGTGCCAGCAGTCCCCCGGGACAGGGGTTAACTAATGAAAAACTGTTTTTT.